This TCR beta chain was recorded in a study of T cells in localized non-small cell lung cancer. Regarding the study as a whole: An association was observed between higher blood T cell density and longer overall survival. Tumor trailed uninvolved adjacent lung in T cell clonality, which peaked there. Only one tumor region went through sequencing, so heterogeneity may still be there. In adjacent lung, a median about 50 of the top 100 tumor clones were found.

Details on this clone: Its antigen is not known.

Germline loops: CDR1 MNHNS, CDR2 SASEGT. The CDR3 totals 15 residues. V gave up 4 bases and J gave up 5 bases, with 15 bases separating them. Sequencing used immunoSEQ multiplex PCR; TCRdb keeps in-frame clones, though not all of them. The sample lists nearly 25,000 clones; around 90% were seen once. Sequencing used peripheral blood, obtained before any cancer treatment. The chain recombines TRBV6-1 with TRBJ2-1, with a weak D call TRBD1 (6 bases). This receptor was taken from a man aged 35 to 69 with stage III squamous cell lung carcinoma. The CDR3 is CASSGYRVLDNEQFF. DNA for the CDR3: TGTGCCAGCAGTGGGTACAGGGTTTTGGACAATGAGCAGTTCTTC.